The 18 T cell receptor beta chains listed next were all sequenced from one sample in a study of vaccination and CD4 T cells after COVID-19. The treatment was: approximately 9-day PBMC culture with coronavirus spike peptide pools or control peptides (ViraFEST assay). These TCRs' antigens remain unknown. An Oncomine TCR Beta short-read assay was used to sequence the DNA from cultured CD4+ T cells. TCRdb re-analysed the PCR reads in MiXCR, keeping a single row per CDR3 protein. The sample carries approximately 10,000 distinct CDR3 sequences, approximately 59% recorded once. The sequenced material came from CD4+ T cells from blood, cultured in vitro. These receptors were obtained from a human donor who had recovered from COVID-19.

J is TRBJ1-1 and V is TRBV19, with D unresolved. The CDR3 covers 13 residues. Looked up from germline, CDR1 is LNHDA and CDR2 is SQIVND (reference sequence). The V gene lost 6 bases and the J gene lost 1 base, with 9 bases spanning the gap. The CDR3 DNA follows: TGTGCCAGTAGCATTCAGAGGAACACTGAAGCTTTCTTT. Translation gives CASSIQRNTEAFF.

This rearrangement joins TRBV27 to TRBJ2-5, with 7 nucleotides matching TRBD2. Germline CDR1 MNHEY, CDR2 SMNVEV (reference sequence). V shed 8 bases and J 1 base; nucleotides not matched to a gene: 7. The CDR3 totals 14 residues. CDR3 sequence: CASSEASGQETQYF. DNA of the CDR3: TGTGCCAGCTCTGAGGCTAGCGGCCAAGAGACCCAGTACTTC.

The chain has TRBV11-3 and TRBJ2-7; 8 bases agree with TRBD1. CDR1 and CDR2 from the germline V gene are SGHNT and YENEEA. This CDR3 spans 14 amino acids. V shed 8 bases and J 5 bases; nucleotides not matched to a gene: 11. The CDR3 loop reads CASGHETGADEQYF. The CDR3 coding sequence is TGTGCCAGCGGCCACGAGACAGGGGCGGACGAGCAGTACTTC.

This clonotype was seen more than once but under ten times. The CDR3 DNA sequence: TGTGCCAGCAGCTTAGCGGGCGGGAGCCTCTCCAGCACAGATACGCAGTATTTT. This gives the protein CASSLAGGSLSSTDTQYF. V is TRBV7-2 and J is TRBJ2-3; 7 bases are shared with TRBD2. CDR3 length: 18 residues. Germline values: CDR1 SGHTA, CDR2 FQGNSA. J gave up 0 bases and V 0 bases, and 9 bases lay outside the gene matches.

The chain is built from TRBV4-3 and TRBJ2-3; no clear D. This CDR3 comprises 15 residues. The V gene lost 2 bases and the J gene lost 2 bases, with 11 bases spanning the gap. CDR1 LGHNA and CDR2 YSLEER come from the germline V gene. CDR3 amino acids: CASSQSGYDTDTQYF. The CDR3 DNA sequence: TGCGCCAGCAGCCAATCCGGATACGACACAGATACGCAGTATTTT.

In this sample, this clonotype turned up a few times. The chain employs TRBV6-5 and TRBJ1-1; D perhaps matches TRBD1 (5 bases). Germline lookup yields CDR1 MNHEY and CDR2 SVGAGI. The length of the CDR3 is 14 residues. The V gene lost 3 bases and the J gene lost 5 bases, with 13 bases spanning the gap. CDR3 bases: TGTGCCAGCAGTTATGGGCAGGGAGGGACTGAAGCTTTCTTT. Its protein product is CASSYGQGGTEAFF.

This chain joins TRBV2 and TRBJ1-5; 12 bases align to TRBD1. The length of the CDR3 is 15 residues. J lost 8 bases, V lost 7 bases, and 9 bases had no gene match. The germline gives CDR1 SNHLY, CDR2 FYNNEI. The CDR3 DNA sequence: TGTGCCAGCACCGGGGACAGGGGGCTTGGGAAGCCCCAGCATTTT. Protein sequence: CASTGDRGLGKPQHF.

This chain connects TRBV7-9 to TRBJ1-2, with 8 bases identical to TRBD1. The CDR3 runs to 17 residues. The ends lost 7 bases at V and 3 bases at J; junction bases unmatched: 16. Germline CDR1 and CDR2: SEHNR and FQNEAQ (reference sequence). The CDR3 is CASTSRGQVGDDYGYTF. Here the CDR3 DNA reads TGTGCCAGCACCAGCAGGGGGCAAGTGGGTGATGACTATGGCTACACCTTC.

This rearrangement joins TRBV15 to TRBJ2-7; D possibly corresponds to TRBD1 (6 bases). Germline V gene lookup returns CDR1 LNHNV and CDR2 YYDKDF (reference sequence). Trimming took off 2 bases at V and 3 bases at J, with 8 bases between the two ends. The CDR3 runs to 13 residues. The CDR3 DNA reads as TGTGCCACCAGCAGACCGGACAGCTACGAGCAGTACTTC. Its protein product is CATSRPDSYEQYF.

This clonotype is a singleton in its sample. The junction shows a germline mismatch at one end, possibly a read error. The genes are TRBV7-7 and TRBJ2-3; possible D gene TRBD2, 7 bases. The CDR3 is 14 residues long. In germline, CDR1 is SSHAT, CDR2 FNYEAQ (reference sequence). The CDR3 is CASSPLGGGDTQYF. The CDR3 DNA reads TGTGCTAGCAGCCCGTTAGGGGGGGGAGATACGCAGTATTTT.

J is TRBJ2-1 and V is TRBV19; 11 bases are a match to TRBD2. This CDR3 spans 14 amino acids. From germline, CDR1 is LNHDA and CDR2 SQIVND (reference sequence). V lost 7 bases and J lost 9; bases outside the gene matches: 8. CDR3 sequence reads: CASKTLAGGREQFF. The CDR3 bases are TGTGCCAGTAAGACCCTAGCGGGAGGACGTGAGCAGTTCTTC.

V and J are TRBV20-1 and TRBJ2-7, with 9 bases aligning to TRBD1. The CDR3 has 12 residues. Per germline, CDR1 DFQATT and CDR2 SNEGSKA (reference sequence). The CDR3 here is CSAEQGADEQYF. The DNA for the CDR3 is TGCAGCGCCGAACAGGGGGCGGACGAGCAGTACTTC.

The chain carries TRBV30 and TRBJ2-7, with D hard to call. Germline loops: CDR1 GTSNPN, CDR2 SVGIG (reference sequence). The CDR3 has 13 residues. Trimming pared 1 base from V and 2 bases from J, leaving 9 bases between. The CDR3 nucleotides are TGTGCCTGGAGTGAGGGCGGAGCCTACGAGCAGTACTTC. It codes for CAWSEGGAYEQYF.

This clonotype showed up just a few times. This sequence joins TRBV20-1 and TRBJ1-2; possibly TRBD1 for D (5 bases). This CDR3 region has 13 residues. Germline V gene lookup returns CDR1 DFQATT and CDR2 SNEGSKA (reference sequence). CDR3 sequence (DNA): TGCAGGGGGAGCAAGGGGAAAGGCTATGGCTACACCTTC. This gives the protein CRGSKGKGYGYTF.

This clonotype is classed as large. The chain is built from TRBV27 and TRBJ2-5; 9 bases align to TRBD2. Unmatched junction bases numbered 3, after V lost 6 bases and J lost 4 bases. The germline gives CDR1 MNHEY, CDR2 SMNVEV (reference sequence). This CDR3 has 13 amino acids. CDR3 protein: CASRFSGGETQYF. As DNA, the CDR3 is TGTGCCAGCAGATTTAGCGGGGGAGAGACCCAGTACTTC.

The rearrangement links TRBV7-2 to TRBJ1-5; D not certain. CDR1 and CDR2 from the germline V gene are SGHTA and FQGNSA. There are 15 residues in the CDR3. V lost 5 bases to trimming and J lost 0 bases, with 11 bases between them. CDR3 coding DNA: TGTGCCAGCAGCCTTCAATCGGATAGCAATCAGCCCCAGCATTTT. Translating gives CASSLQSDSNQPQHF.

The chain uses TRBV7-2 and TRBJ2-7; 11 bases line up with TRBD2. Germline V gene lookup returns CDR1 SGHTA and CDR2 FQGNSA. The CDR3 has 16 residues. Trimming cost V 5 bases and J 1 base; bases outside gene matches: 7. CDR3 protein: CASSPSLAGASYEQYF. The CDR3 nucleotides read TGTGCCAGCAGCCCATCACTAGCGGGAGCGTCCTACGAGCAGTACTTC.

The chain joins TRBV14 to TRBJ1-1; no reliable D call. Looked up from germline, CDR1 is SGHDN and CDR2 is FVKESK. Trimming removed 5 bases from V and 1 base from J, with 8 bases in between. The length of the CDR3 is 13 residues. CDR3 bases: TGTGCCAGCAGCGGGTCTTGGAACACTGAAGCTTTCTTT. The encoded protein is CASSGSWNTEAFF.